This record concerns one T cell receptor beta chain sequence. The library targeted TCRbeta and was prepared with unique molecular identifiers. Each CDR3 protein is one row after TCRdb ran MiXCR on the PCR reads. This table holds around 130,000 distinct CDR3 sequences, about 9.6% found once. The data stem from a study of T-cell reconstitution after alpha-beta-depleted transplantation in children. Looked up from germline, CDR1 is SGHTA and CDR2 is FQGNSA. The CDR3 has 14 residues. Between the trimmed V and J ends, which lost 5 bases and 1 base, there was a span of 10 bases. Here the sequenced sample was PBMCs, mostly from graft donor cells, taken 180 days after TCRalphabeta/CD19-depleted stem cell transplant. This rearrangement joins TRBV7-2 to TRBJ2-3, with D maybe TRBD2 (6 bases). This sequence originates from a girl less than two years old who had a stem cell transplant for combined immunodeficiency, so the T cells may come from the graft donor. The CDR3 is CASSPPGGTDTQYF. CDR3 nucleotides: TGTGCCAGCAGCCCTCCGGGGGGCACAGATACGCAGTATTTT.